The source of this T cell receptor beta chain is a study of regulatory T cells in long-lasting Graves disease. The TCR beta library used iRepertoire HTBI primers with Arm-PCR amplification of CDR3. TCRdb re-analysed the multiplex PCR reads in MiXCR, keeping a single row per CDR3 protein. The data contain approximately 350,000 distinct CDR3 sequences, over 15% of them singletons. Looked up from germline, CDR1 is LGHDT and CDR2 is YNNKEL (reference sequence). Trimming stripped 4 bases from V and 2 bases from J, with 9 bases between. The CDR3 length is 13 residues. This sample's time point: newly diagnosed GD, antithyroid drugs for less than 3 months. TCR sequences were obtained from RNA taken from PBMCs. This clonotype was counted many times. This sample was also put to use in a study of T cells in Graves' hyperthyroidism and ophthalmopathy. From that study: Uncontrolled infection, other autoimmune disease, pregnancy or lactation led to exclusion.

Sequencing was performed on peripheral blood mononuclear cells (PBMCs), taken at new diagnosis, from a patient treated with antithyroid drugs. The chain links TRBV3-1 to TRBJ2-7; D is perhaps TRBD1 (5 bases). This clonotype was obtained from a man aged 40-49 years with Graves disease. The DNA for the CDR3 is TGTGCCAGCAGCCCCCTAGGGGCCTACGAGCAGTACTTC. It encodes CASSPLGAYEQYF.